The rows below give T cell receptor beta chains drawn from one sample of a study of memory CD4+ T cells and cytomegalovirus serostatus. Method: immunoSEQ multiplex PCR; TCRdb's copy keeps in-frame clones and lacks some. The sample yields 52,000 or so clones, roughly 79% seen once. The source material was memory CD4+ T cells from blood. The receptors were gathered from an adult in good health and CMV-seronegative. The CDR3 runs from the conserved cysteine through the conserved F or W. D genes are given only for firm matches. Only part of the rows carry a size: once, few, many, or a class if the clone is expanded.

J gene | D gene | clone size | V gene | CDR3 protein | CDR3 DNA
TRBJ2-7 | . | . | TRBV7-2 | CASSSRPGSYEQYF | TGTGCCAGCAGCTCACGGCCAGGCTCCTACGAGCAGTACTTC
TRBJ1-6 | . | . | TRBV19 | CASSSRTHFSSYNSPLHF | TGTGCCAGTAGTAGCCGGACGCATTTCAGCTCCTATAATTCACCCCTCCACTTT
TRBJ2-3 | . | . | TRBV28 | CASSLSRAGRTADTQYF | TGTGCCAGCAGTTTATCACGGGCAGGGAGAACGGCAGATACGCAGTATTTT
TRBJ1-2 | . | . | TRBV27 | CASSPRTGNYGYTF | TGTGCCAGCAGTCCCAGGACGGGGAACTATGGCTACACCTTC
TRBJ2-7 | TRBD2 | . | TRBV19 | CATRPGGFSYEQYF | TGTGCCACCCGCCCGGGGGGTTTTTCCTACGAGCAGTACTTC
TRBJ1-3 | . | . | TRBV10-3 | CAISTPRQGNTIYF | TGTGCCATCAGTACTCCCAGACAGGGAAACACCATATATTTT
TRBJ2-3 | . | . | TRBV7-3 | CASSLVNTDTQYF | TGTGCCAGCAGCTTGGTTAACACAGATACGCAGTATTTT
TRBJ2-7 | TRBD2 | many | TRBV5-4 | CASSRASGDYEQYF | TGTGCCAGCAGCCGGGCTAGCGGTGACTACGAGCAGTACTTC
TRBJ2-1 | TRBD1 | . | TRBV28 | CASSFKGAYSEEQFF | TGTGCCAGCAGTTTTAAGGGGGCGTACTCCGAGGAGCAGTTCTTC
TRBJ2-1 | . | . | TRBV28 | CASSLIQGDYGQFF | TGTGCCAGCAGTTTAATACAGGGCGATTACGGGCAGTTCTTC
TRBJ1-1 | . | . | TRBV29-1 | CSAGGGMNTEAFF | TGCAGCGCCGGGGGGGGAATGAACACTGAAGCTTTCTTT
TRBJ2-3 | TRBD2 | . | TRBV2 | CASTKRWASGGYNTDTQYF | TGTGCCAGCACCAAAAGGTGGGCTAGCGGGGGGTACAACACAGATACGCAGTATTTT
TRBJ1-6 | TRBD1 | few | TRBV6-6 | CASSQTGQGNSPLHF | TGTGCCAGCAGTCAGACGGGACAGGGTAATTCACCCCTCCACTTT
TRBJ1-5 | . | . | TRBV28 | CASSTLRRKPISNQPQHF | TGTGCCAGCAGTACTTTAAGGAGAAAACCTATAAGCAATCAGCCCCAGCATTTT
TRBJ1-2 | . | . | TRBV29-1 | CSVEWTAYGYTF | TGCAGCGTTGAATGGACAGCATATGGCTACACCTTC
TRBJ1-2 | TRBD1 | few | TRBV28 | CASSEGQAFRYGYTF | TGTGCCAGCAGTGAAGGACAGGCCTTTCGCTATGGCTACACCTTC
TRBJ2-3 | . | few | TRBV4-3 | CASSQDRGLGLDTQYF | TGCGCCAGCAGCCAAGACAGAGGGCTTGGGTTAGATACGCAGTATTTT
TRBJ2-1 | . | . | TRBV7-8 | CASSLAVLPGVSYNEQFF | TGTGCCAGCAGCTTAGCGGTGTTGCCTGGGGTCTCCTACAATGAGCAGTTCTTC
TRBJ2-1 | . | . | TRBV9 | CASSAGGTAYNEQFF | TGTGCCAGCAGCGCCGGAGGGACAGCCTACAATGAGCAGTTCTTC
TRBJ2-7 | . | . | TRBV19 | CASTYTGSSYEQYF | TGTGCCAGTACCTACACTGGCTCATCCTACGAGCAGTACTTC
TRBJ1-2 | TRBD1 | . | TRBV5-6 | CASSYGQGYNYGYTF | TGTGCCAGCAGCTACGGACAGGGATATAACTATGGCTACACCTTC
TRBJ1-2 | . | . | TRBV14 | CASSQDLWYGYTF | TGTGCCAGCAGCCAAGATCTGTGGTACGGCTACACCTTC
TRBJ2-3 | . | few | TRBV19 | CASNEGGGTDTQYF | TGTGCCAGTAACGAGGGGGGTGGCACAGATACGCAGTATTTT
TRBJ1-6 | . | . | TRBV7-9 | CASRSEGNSPLHF | TGTGCCAGCCGAAGCGAAGGGAATTCACCCCTCCACTTT
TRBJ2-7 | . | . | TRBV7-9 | CASSSSANEQYF | TGTGCCAGCAGCTCGTCTGCCAACGAGCAGTACTTC
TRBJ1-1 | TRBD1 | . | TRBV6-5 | CASNIGQGEAFF | TGTGCCAGCAACATAGGACAGGGTGAAGCTTTCTTT
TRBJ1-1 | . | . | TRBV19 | CASSTRLFWRAFF | TGTGCCAGTAGTACACGACTGTTCTGGCGGGCTTTCTTT
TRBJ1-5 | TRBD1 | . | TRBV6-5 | CASSSGTGFQPQHF | TGTGCCAGCAGCTCCGGGACAGGGTTTCAGCCCCAGCATTTT
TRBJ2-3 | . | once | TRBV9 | CASSQRAGGTDTQYF | TGTGCCAGCAGCCAGAGGGCAGGGGGGACAGATACGCAGTATTTT
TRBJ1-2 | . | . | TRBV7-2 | CASSGVHGQSPGYTF | TGTGCCAGCAGCGGAGTGCACGGACAGTCTCCTGGCTACACCTTC
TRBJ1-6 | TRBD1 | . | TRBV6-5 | CASRPPGTARSPLHF | TGTGCCAGCAGACCACCCGGGACAGCGAGATCACCCCTCCACTTT
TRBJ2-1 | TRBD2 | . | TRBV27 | CASSFQRDRRAYEQFF | TGTGCCAGCAGTTTCCAGCGGGACCGCAGGGCGTATGAGCAGTTCTTC
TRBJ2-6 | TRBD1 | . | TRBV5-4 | CASSKVVTGVAGANVLTF | TGTGCCAGCAGCAAGGTAGTTACAGGGGTAGCTGGGGCCAACGTCCTGACTTTC